Shown below are 12 T cell receptor beta chains from a single sample sequenced in a study of ipilimumab plus nivolumab after autologous stem cell transplantation. The protocol was immunoSEQ multiplex PCR, while the TCRdb copy is restricted to in-frame clones and leaves out a portion. The table has about 23,000 clones, roughly 74% seen once; the top ten hold around a quarter. The source was PBMCs, collected in a trial of ipilimumab plus nivolumab as post-transplant consolidation. The receptor set was obtained from a male donor with diffuse large B-cell lymphoma.

The chain employs TRBV5-1 and TRBJ1-1; TRBD1 matches at 9 bases. V lost 6 bases to trimming and J lost 4 bases; unmatched junction nucleotides: 10. CDR1 is SGHRS and CDR2 is YFSETQ in the germline V gene. The CDR3 extends over 15 amino acids. CDR3 amino acids: CASTSQGTGSTEAFF. In DNA, the CDR3 is TGCGCCAGCACCTCCCAGGGGACAGGGAGCACTGAAGCTTTCTTT. Variable domain in full (rest from reference TRBV5-1 and TRBJ1-1): KAGVTQTPRYLIKTRGQQVTLSCSPISGHRSVSWYQQTPGQGLQFLFEYFSETQRNKGNFPGRFSGRQFSNSRSEMNVSTLELGDSALYLCASTSQGTGSTEAFFGQGTRLTVV.

Concerning this clone itself: At one boundary the junction diverges from the germline segment, which might be a read error. V and J are TRBV6-6 and TRBJ2-7; the D call may be TRBD1 or TRBD2 (5 bases each). CDR1 and CDR2 from the germline V gene are MNHNY and SVGAGI (reference sequence). The CDR3 totals 16 residues. The CDR3 nucleotides read TGTGCCAGCAGCCAGGATACGGGACCCCGGTCCTCCGAGCAGTACTTC. Translating it yields CASSQDTGPRSSEQYF.

CDR3 amino acids: CAWSDPPRQGHTEAFF. For the CDR3, the DNA is TGTGCCTGGAGTGACCCCCCACGACAGGGCCACACTGAAGCTTTCTTT. V usage is TRBV30 and J usage is TRBJ1-1; 7 nucleotides agree with TRBD1. Germline assignment: CDR1 GTSNPN and CDR2 SVGIG (reference sequence). This CDR3 comprises 16 residues. V dropped 1 base and J dropped 3; count of bases not matched to a gene: 11.

The chain uses TRBV11-2 and TRBJ2-5, with D unclear. The CDR3 extends over 12 amino acids. Looked up from germline, CDR1 is SGHAT and CDR2 is FQNNGV. Trimming left V 5 bases short and J 5 bases short, with 9 bases between. Here the CDR3 reads CASSAPWETQYF. The CDR3 DNA is TGTGCCAGCAGCGCGCCGTGGGAGACCCAGTACTTC.

This clone was picked up one time. The chain recombines TRBV9 with TRBJ2-3, with 12 positions matching TRBD2. The CDR3 is 18 residues long. Per the germline V gene, CDR1 is SGDLS and CDR2 is YYNGEE. The trim removed 4 bases at V and 5 bases at J, leaving 14 bases unmatched. The CDR3 protein is CASSPTPLLAGGIDTQYF. CDR3 DNA sequence: TGTGCCAGCAGCCCGACCCCACTGCTAGCGGGAGGGATAGATACGCAGTATTTT.

J is TRBJ2-1 and V is TRBV19, with a tentative D call TRBD2 (7 bases). The CDR3 contains 17 residues. The germline gives CDR1 LNHDA, CDR2 SQIVND (reference sequence). The V end was cut by 3 bases, the J end by 3 bases, with 18 bases between. The CDR3 sequence: CASSMNRGGGIYNEQFF. The CDR3 DNA reads as TGTGCCAGTAGTATGAATAGAGGGGGGGGTATCTACAATGAGCAGTTCTTC.

This chain joins TRBV10-3 and TRBJ2-7; 8 nucleotides agree with TRBD1. CDR3 length: 14 residues. Germline CDR1 is ENHRY and CDR2 is SYGVKD. The trim removed 5 bases at V and 3 bases at J, leaving 6 bases unmatched. This CDR3 is CAISPGQGLYEQYF. CDR3 DNA sequence: TGTGCCATCAGTCCCGGACAGGGTCTCTACGAGCAGTACTTC.

V gene TRBV5-1 combines with J gene TRBJ2-1, with 8 nucleotides matching TRBD2. CDR1 and CDR2 (germline): SGHRS, YFSETQ. V shed 4 bases, J shed 2 bases, and the junction held 5 bases outside the gene matches. CDR3 length equals 15 residues. The CDR3 loop is CASSEAGEAYNEQFF. CDR3 nucleotides: TGCGCCAGCAGCGAAGCGGGAGAAGCCTACAATGAGCAGTTCTTC.

For the CDR3, the DNA is TGTGCCAGCAGTTTAGGCCACCCCCAGCCCCAGCATTTT. It specifies CASSLGHPQPQHF. V and J are TRBV28 and TRBJ1-5, with no clear D. The V and J ends lost 2 bases and 7 bases respectively, with 9 bases between them. The CDR3 loop spans 13 amino acids. Germline CDR1 is MDHEN and CDR2 is SYDVKM.

This clone qualifies as medium-sized. Here the CDR3 reads CASSGKGTAREQYF. CDR3 coding DNA: TGTGCCAGCAGCGGGAAGGGGACCGCGCGAGAGCAGTACTTC. The chain is built from TRBV11-3 and TRBJ2-7, with D perhaps TRBD1 or TRBD2 (5 bases each). Looked up from germline, CDR1 is SGHNT and CDR2 is YENEEA. The ends were cut back, 5 bases at V and 7 bases at J, with 18 bases in the middle. This CDR3 contains 14 residues.

The count of this clone is one. The V gene is TRBV5-1, the J gene TRBJ2-3; D gene unclear. CDR1 SGHRS and CDR2 YFSETQ come from the germline V gene. CDR3 size: 16 residues. With 4 bases removed from V and 2 bases from J, the gap between germline ends came to 17 bases. CDR3: CASSLGPSPITDTQYF. CDR3 in DNA: TGCGCCAGCAGCCTAGGACCATCGCCGATCACAGATACGCAGTATTTT.

The CDR3 coding sequence is TGTGCCAGCAGCGTGGGGGGGCGGAGAGATACGCAGTATTTT. Its protein product is CASSVGGRRDTQYF. The chain uses TRBV9 and TRBJ2-3; D might be TRBD2 (7 bases). The CDR3 length is 14 residues. Germline V gives CDR1 SGDLS, CDR2 YYNGEE. V shed 2 bases and J shed 5 bases, with 12 bases lying between them.